These 30 T cell receptor beta chains were sequenced from one sample in a study of T-cell memory formation after mild COVID-19. In TCRdb, the 5' RACE reads were re-called with MiXCR into one record per CDR3 protein. The table has roughly 500,000 distinct CDR3 sequences, about a fifth seen once. Sequencing was done on a sample of PBMCs or a T cell subset sorted from them (not recorded which). The receptor set was obtained from an adult woman who had mild COVID-19 (a few samples of this study predate the infection). Cell type and time point are not known.

This clonotype was counted between two and nine times. The V and J genes are TRBV20-1 and TRBJ1-1; D gene unclear. The CDR3 loop spans 16 amino acids. The germline V and J ends were trimmed by 4 bases and 0 bases, with 18 bases remaining between them. Germline values: CDR1 DFQATT, CDR2 SNEGSKA (reference sequence). As DNA, the CDR3 is TGCAGTGCTACCCCTGGGTCGAACACACTGAACACTGAAGCTTTCTTT. Its translation: CSATPGSNTLNTEAFF.

The V gene is TRBV7-2, the J gene TRBJ2-2; 9 bases map to TRBD2. The CDR3 has 16 residues. CDR1 and CDR2 (germline): SGHTA, FQGNSA. The V and J ends lost 5 bases and 0 bases, in that order; junction bases with no gene match: 4. In nucleotides, the CDR3 is TGTGCCAGCAGCATCCTAGCGGGGCCGAACACCGGGGAGCTGTTTTTT. Translation gives CASSILAGPNTGELFF.

The DNA for the CDR3 is TGTGCCAGCAGCCGCGGGACTAGCGGGGATTCCTACGAGCAGTACTTC. It yields the protein CASSRGTSGDSYEQYF. This chain connects TRBV6-5 to TRBJ2-7, with 13 bases lining up with TRBD2. The CDR3 extends over 16 amino acids. The V gene end was trimmed by 6 bases and the J gene end by 1 base; junction bases not matched to a gene: 6. Germline lookup yields CDR1 MNHEY and CDR2 SVGAGI.

The J gene is TRBJ2-2, the V gene TRBV6-6, with 14 positions matching TRBD2. With V trimmed by 5 bases and J by 4 bases, 6 bases remained unmatched. The CDR3 is 17 residues long. CDR1 MNHNY and CDR2 SVGAGI come from the germline V gene (reference sequence). Here the CDR3 DNA reads TGTGCCAGCAGTCCAGAGACTAGCGGGGGGGCCACCGGGGAGCTGTTTTTT. This codes for CASSPETSGGATGELFF.

The rearrangement links TRBV5-1 to TRBJ1-2; D is unresolved. The CDR3 has 13 residues. CDR1 SGHRS and CDR2 YFSETQ come from the germline V gene. The V end was cut by 0 bases, the J end by 3 bases, with 6 bases between. DNA of the CDR3: TGCGCCAGCAGCTTGGACGACCACTATGGCTACACCTTC. Its translation is CASSLDDHYGYTF.

This rearrangement joins TRBV12-3 or TRBV12-4 to TRBJ2-3, with 7 bases aligning to TRBD2. There are 15 residues in the CDR3. V was clipped by 8 bases and J by 0 bases; unmatched bases: 8. The CDR3 is CASGAGVISTDTQYF. As DNA, the CDR3 is TGTGCCAGCGGGGCGGGAGTAATTAGCACAGATACGCAGTATTTT.

The rearrangement links TRBV4-1 to TRBJ1-5; tentatively, D is TRBD1 (5 bases). The CDR3 contains 16 residues. The V end was cut by 1 base, the J end by 1 base, with 11 bases between. Germline assignment: CDR1 MGHRA and CDR2 YSYEKL. In nucleotides, the CDR3 is TGCGCCAGCAGCCAAGTGGGGCAGGGAAGCAATCAGCCCCAGCATTTT. As protein: CASSQVGQGSNQPQHF.

The chain uses TRBV21-1 and TRBJ2-7; the table gives TRBD1 as D, unverified against the DNA. TRBV21-1 is a recognized pseudogene. The CDR3 is made up of 19 amino acids. The CDR3 here is CASSKGPDRAHRISYEQYF. CDR3 in DNA: TGTGCCAGCAGCAAAGGTCCCGACAGGGCTCACAGAATCTCCTACGAGCAGTACTTC.

This clonotype was seen a handful of times. The chain uses TRBV4-3 and TRBJ2-2; TRBD2 matches 13 bases. In germline, CDR1 is LGHNA, CDR2 YSLEER. Trimming cost V 3 bases and J 11 bases; bases outside gene matches: 9. CDR3 length equals 16 residues. CDR3 region: CASSHQLAGGPGELFF. The DNA of the CDR3 is TGCGCCAGCAGCCATCAACTAGCGGGAGGGCCTGGAGAGCTGTTTTTT.

The genes are TRBV18 and TRBJ2-5; D is unclear. The CDR3 totals 14 residues. The germline V and J ends were trimmed by 3 bases and 5 bases, with 13 bases remaining between them. CDR1 is KGHSH, CDR2 LQKENI, per germline. This chain's CDR3 is CASSPRTLGETQYF. CDR3 nucleotide sequence: TGTGCCAGCTCACCGCGGACCCTGGGGGAGACCCAGTACTTC. Based on the CDR3 plus reference TRBV18 and TRBJ2-5, the full variable domain is NAGVMQNPRHLVRRRGQEARLRCSPMKGHSHVYWYRQLPEEGLKFMVYLQKENIIDESGMPKERFSAEFPKEGPSILRIQQVVRGDSAAYFCASSPRTLGETQYFGPGTRLLVL.

This clonotype was detected only a few times. CDR3 region: CASSLLGGLAATDEQFF. In nucleotides, the CDR3 is TGTGCCAGCAGCCTCCTGGGGGGCCTAGCCGCCACGGATGAGCAGTTCTTC. The rearrangement joins TRBV14 to TRBJ2-1, with D possibly being TRBD1 or TRBD2 (6 bases each). The CDR3 extends over 17 amino acids. The germline gives CDR1 SGHDN, CDR2 FVKESK. The V end was cut by 4 bases, the J end by 8 bases, with 24 bases between.

This clonotype was observed a few times. J is TRBJ1-5 and V is TRBV12-3 or TRBV12-4, with D hard to call. CDR3 size: 16 residues. Between the trimmed V and J ends, which lost 6 bases and 1 base, there was a span of 16 bases. CDR3 amino acids: CASSLSPRRSNQPQHF. The CDR3 DNA is TGTGCCAGCAGCCTTAGCCCCCGTCGGAGCAATCAGCCCCAGCATTTT.

The rearrangement uses TRBV29-1 and TRBJ2-1; 10 bases line up with TRBD2. The CDR3 runs to 16 residues. Per germline, CDR1 SQVTM and CDR2 ANQGSEA. After removal of 7 bases from V and 1 base from J, the junction contained 10 bases not matched to a gene. The CDR3 region is CSGDELAGASYNEQFF. The CDR3 DNA follows: TGCAGCGGGGACGAGCTAGCGGGAGCTTCCTACAATGAGCAGTTCTTC.

The chain joins TRBV6-1 to TRBJ1-1; tentative D call: TRBD1 (5 bases). The V gene's germline CDR1 is MNHNS and CDR2 SASEGT. Deletions cut 4 bases from V and 9 bases from J, with 9 bases between. This CDR3 region has 11 residues. In DNA form, the CDR3 reads TGTGCCAGCAGTGGCGAGGGGAAAGCTTTCTTT. Its translation: CASSGEGKAFF.

V is TRBV4-3 and J is TRBJ2-2; 13 bases agree with TRBD2. The junction had 2 bases not matched to a gene; V was cut back by 0 bases and J by 7 bases. Germline V CDR1 and CDR2: LGHNA, YSLEER. The CDR3 runs to 16 residues. The CDR3 loop is CASSQETSGRVGELFF. Here the CDR3 DNA reads TGCGCCAGCAGCCAAGAAACTAGCGGGAGGGTCGGGGAGCTGTTTTTT.

This clonotype was counted only a few times. The chain is built from TRBV7-2 and TRBJ2-6; D remains unclear. Trimming left V 3 bases short and J 1 base short, with 13 bases between. Germline loops: CDR1 SGHTA, CDR2 FQGNSA. The CDR3 contains 17 residues. Here the CDR3 DNA reads TGTGCCAGCAGCTTGACTTCCCTAGTGTCTGGGGCCAACGTCCTGACTTTC. Protein: CASSLTSLVSGANVLTF.

The CDR3 coding sequence is TGTGCCAGCAGTAATAAGGACAGGGGCCACGAGCAGTACTTC. It is translated as CASSNKDRGHEQYF. The rearrangement uses TRBV2 and TRBJ2-7, with 9 bases fitting TRBD1. With V trimmed by 5 bases and J by 5 bases, 7 bases remained unmatched. The CDR3 contains 14 residues. CDR1 is SNHLY and CDR2 is FYNNEI in the germline V gene.

The CDR3 region is CSARGARGRETQYF. As DNA, the CDR3 is TGCAGTGCTAGAGGTGCCCGCGGCCGAGAGACCCAGTACTTC. The chain links TRBV20-1 to TRBJ2-5; D uncertain. The CDR3 runs to 14 residues. The germline V and J ends were trimmed by 1 base and 4 bases, with 13 bases remaining between them. Germline lookup yields CDR1 DFQATT and CDR2 SNEGSKA (reference sequence).

This rearrangement joins TRBV6-5 to TRBJ2-5; 9 bases agree with TRBD2. Germline V lookup: CDR1 MNHEY, CDR2 SVGAGI. After removal of 2 bases from V and 0 bases from J, the junction contained 4 bases not matched to a gene. The CDR3 has 16 residues. CDR3 in amino acids: CASSYRAGGNQETQYF. CDR3 coding DNA: TGTGCCAGCAGTTACCGCGCGGGGGGGAACCAAGAGACCCAGTACTTC.

Here the CDR3 DNA reads TGTGCCAGCAGTCCCGACAGGACCCGAAGGACTAGCACAGATACGCAGTATTTT. Its protein product is CASSPDRTRRTSTDTQYF. This chain links TRBV6-1 with TRBJ2-3; tentative D call: TRBD1 (6 bases). Germline CDR1 MNHNS, CDR2 SASEGT. V was shortened by 5 bases and J by 0 bases, with 21 bases between the two germline ends. This CDR3 comprises 18 residues.

V usage is TRBV6-6 and J usage is TRBJ2-7; TRBD1 might be the D (5 bases). This CDR3 has 12 amino acids. V was shortened by 7 bases and J by 2 bases, with 9 bases between the two germline ends. Germline V gives CDR1 MNHNY, CDR2 SVGAGI (reference sequence). In DNA, the CDR3 is TGTGCCAGCATCGACAGCACCTACGAGCAGTACTTC. Translating gives CASIDSTYEQYF.

Only a few counts were recorded for this clonotype. At one end the junction does not follow the germline gene, possibly because of a read error. This chain connects TRBV7-7 to TRBJ2-7; 9 bases match TRBD1. The CDR3 loop spans 15 amino acids. Germline-derived CDR1 and CDR2 are SSHAT and FNYEAQ (reference sequence). Here the CDR3 DNA reads TGTGCTAGCAGCTTAGAGTGGACAGGGGCCTACGAGCAGTACTTC. Protein: CASSLEWTGAYEQYF.

This clonotype was seen a handful of times. The rearrangement uses TRBV21-1 and TRBJ2-2; the D segment call TRBD1 is taken from the table without a DNA check. TRBV21-1 is annotated as a pseudogene. CDR3 length: 16 amino acids. CDR3 amino acids: CASSNSRGENTGELFF. DNA of the CDR3: TGTGCCAGCAGCAATAGCAGGGGGGAGAACACCGGGGAGCTGTTTTTT.

This chain uses TRBV20-1 with TRBJ2-5, with D possibly TRBD1 on 6 matching bases. The CDR3 totals 12 residues. V lost 7 bases and J 5 bases, leaving 14 bases between the germline ends. Germline V lookup: CDR1 DFQATT, CDR2 SNEGSKA (reference sequence). This CDR3 reads CSGWGPGETQYF. In nucleotides, the CDR3 is TGCAGTGGTTGGGGGCCCGGGGAGACCCAGTACTTC.

This chain connects TRBV28 to TRBJ2-7, with 9 bases lining up with TRBD2. The CDR3 runs 14 residues. V lost 8 bases, J lost 2 bases, and 7 bases stayed unmatched. Germline CDR1 reads MDHEN; CDR2 reads SYDVKM. The CDR3 region has the DNA TGTGCCAGCGCCGGACTAGCGCGAACCTACGAGCAGTACTTC. Encoded protein: CASAGLARTYEQYF.

This clonotype has a count of ten or more. The chain links TRBV20-1 to TRBJ2-1, with 8 positions matching TRBD2. Trimming removed 3 bases from V and 1 base from J; junction bases left unmatched: 2. The CDR3 sequence is 14 residues long. CDR1 and CDR2 (germline): DFQATT, SNEGSKA (reference sequence). CDR3 nucleotides: TGCAGTGCTAGCGGGGGGGCTTCCTACAATGAGCAGTTCTTC. Amino acids: CSASGGASYNEQFF.

The chain couples TRBV7-9 to TRBJ1-3; 7 bases line up with TRBD1. This CDR3 has 16 residues. Germline V gives CDR1 SEHNR, CDR2 FQNEAQ (reference sequence). V lost 6 bases to trimming and J lost 0 bases; unmatched junction nucleotides: 8. The CDR3 is CASSHTNRGSGNTIYF. The CDR3 DNA is TGTGCCAGCAGTCACACCAACAGGGGCTCTGGAAACACCATATATTTT.

This chain connects TRBV7-3 to TRBJ2-1; no definite D call. Germline loops: CDR1 SGHTA, CDR2 FQGTGA. The CDR3 has 13 residues. The V and J ends lost 4 bases and 3 bases respectively, with 7 bases between them. CDR3 protein: CASSSDGYNEQFF. The CDR3 nucleotides are TGTGCCAGCAGCTCGGACGGCTACAATGAGCAGTTCTTC.

In this sample, this clonotype turned up a few times. The chain is built from TRBV10-3 and TRBJ2-3; TRBD2 matches 7 bases. The CDR3 has 15 amino acids. Germline CDR1 is ENHRY and CDR2 is SYGVKD. Trimming removed 3 bases from V and 6 bases from J; junction bases left unmatched: 9. CDR3 in DNA: TGTGCCATCAGTGACGTCGGGAGGAAGGGGGATACGCAGTATTTT. Amino acid sequence: CAISDVGRKGDTQYF.

This clonotype was found once. This chain uses TRBV29-1 with TRBJ1-2; 7 bases match TRBD1. CDR1 and CDR2 from the germline V gene are SQVTM and ANQGSEA. The CDR3 totals 13 residues. Trimming removed 4 bases from V and 1 base from J; junction bases left unmatched: 3. DNA for the CDR3: TGCAGCGTTGGAGGGGGCTATAACTATGGCTACACCTTC. The encoded protein is CSVGGGYNYGYTF.